This T cell receptor beta chain comes out of a study of response to subunit inactivated influenza vaccine. Study-wide points: Authors suggested few new T cells are recruited by each seasonal influenza vaccination.

Trimming removed 3 bases from V and 4 bases from J, with 8 bases in between. Germline CDR1 and CDR2: SGDLS and YYNGEE. This CDR3 is built from 13 residues. Remarks on this clonotype: Its matching antigen is unknown.

TCRdb re-derived calls from the RT-PCR reads in MiXCR, one entry per CDR3 protein. The data contain under 200,000 distinct CDR3 sequences, more than 10% of them singletons. These same data were also listed under a study on T cells expressing NK-cell markers. That publication notes: Template switching by 5'RACE with UMIs generated the TCR beta cDNA.

The specimen was CD8+ T cells sorted from PBMCs, collected 11 to 12 days after vaccination. This TCR derives from a man aged 50-60 years who received an inactivated influenza vaccine. The rearrangement links TRBV9 to TRBJ1-5; D is uncertain. The CDR3 DNA is TGTGCCAGCAGCGAGAGTTGGAATCAGCCCCAGCATTTT. Translating it yields CASSESWNQPQHF.